A selection of T cell receptor beta chains follows, all from one sample in a study of T cell responses to AZD1222 COVID-19 vaccine. The repertoire was sequenced with immunoSEQ multiplex PCR; TCRdb's copy has only in-frame clones and lacks some. The sample records approximately 110,000 clones, roughly 80% being singletons. The sequenced sample was peripheral blood, obtained on day 0 of AZD1222 vaccination. These receptors all come from an adult in good health. The CDR3 runs from the conserved cysteine through the conserved F or W. A D gene is named only where the DNA matches it firmly. Part of the rows lack a size; the others show once, few, many or a class for expanded clones.

d_call: TRBD1
v_call: TRBV7-8
clone_size: .
j_call: TRBJ1-6
cdr3_nt: TGTGCCAGCAGCCCTCGACAGGGAGGGTCACCCCTCCACTTT
cdr3_aa: CASSPRQGGSPLHF

d_call: TRBD1
v_call: TRBV5-6
clone_size: .
j_call: TRBJ1-1
cdr3_nt: TGTGCCAGCAGCTCGTACCGGGACAGGAACACTGAAGCTTTCTTT
cdr3_aa: CASSSYRDRNTEAFF

d_call: TRBD1
v_call: TRBV27
clone_size: .
j_call: TRBJ2-1
cdr3_nt: TGTGCCAGCAGTTTGGGACAGGGTCGCAATGAGCAGTTCTTC
cdr3_aa: CASSLGQGRNEQFF

d_call: TRBD1
v_call: TRBV19
clone_size: .
j_call: TRBJ1-2
cdr3_nt: TGTGCCAGTAGCTTACAGGGGGCGCTTGGCTACACCTTC
cdr3_aa: CASSLQGALGYTF

d_call: .
v_call: TRBV19
clone_size: .
j_call: TRBJ1-1
cdr3_nt: TGTGCCAGTATAAGAGCTACAGGGTATGAAGCTTTCTTT
cdr3_aa: CASIRATGYEAFF

d_call: .
v_call: TRBV7-2
clone_size: .
j_call: TRBJ1-2
cdr3_nt: TGTGCCAGCAGCTTAGAAGCCTTGGGGGGCTACACCTTC
cdr3_aa: CASSLEALGGYTF

d_call: TRBD2
v_call: TRBV9
clone_size: .
j_call: TRBJ2-4
cdr3_nt: TGTGCCAGCAGCGCCGAGACTAGCGGGGTTCTAGCCAAAAACATTCAGTACTTC
cdr3_aa: CASSAETSGVLAKNIQYF

d_call: .
v_call: TRBV20-1
clone_size: .
j_call: TRBJ1-2
cdr3_nt: TGCAGTGCTAGAGACCCGGGCGGCTACACCTTC
cdr3_aa: CSARDPGGYTF

d_call: TRBD2
v_call: TRBV7-2
clone_size: once
j_call: TRBJ2-7
cdr3_nt: TGTGCCAGCAGCTTAAGGACTAGCGGGACCACCTACGAGCAGTACTTC
cdr3_aa: CASSLRTSGTTYEQYF

d_call: TRBD2
v_call: TRBV24-1
clone_size: .
j_call: TRBJ2-1
cdr3_nt: TGTGCCACCAGTGACCAGCGGGGGGGCCGGAATGAGCAGTTCTTC
cdr3_aa: CATSDQRGGRNEQFF

d_call: .
v_call: TRBV9
clone_size: .
j_call: TRBJ2-3
cdr3_nt: TGTGCCAGCAGCGCGTCCGGGAAGTTAGATACGCAGTATTTT
cdr3_aa: CASSASGKLDTQYF

d_call: .
v_call: TRBV5-1
clone_size: few
j_call: TRBJ1-1
cdr3_nt: TGCGCCAGCAGCGGAATTAACACTGAAGCTTTCTTT
cdr3_aa: CASSGINTEAFF

d_call: .
v_call: TRBV7-2
clone_size: .
j_call: TRBJ1-2
cdr3_nt: TGTGCCAGCAGCTTAGGACAGAACTATGGCTACACCTTC
cdr3_aa: CASSLGQNYGYTF

d_call: TRBD1
v_call: TRBV3-1/TRBV3-2
clone_size: .
j_call: TRBJ1-2
cdr3_nt: TGTGCCAGCAGCCAAGTTGCACAGGGGTACTATGGCTACACCTTC
cdr3_aa: CASSQVAQGYYGYTF

d_call: .
v_call: TRBV4-1
clone_size: few
j_call: TRBJ1-2
cdr3_nt: TGCGCCAGCAGCCTCCTGGGGGTTAACTATGGCTACACCTTC
cdr3_aa: CASSLLGVNYGYTF

d_call: TRBD2
v_call: TRBV7-9
clone_size: .
j_call: TRBJ2-5
cdr3_nt: TGTGCCAGCAGCTTAGCTGGCGGCGGGGGAAGGGAGACCCAGTACTTC
cdr3_aa: CASSLAGGGGRETQYF

d_call: TRBD1
v_call: TRBV5-4
clone_size: .
j_call: TRBJ1-6
cdr3_nt: TGTGCCAGCAGCCGGCAGGGGGCTCGGGATTCACCCCTCCACTTT
cdr3_aa: CASSRQGARDSPLHF

d_call: .
v_call: TRBV6-2/TRBV6-3
clone_size: once
j_call: TRBJ2-1
cdr3_nt: TGTGCCAGCAGCCTCCTGGGTCTTAATGAGCAGTTCTTC
cdr3_aa: CASSLLGLNEQFF

d_call: .
v_call: TRBV15
clone_size: once
j_call: TRBJ1-3
cdr3_nt: TGTGCCACCAGCAGAGGGACTGTTGGAAACACCATATATTTT
cdr3_aa: CATSRGTVGNTIYF

d_call: .
v_call: TRBV7-9
clone_size: .
j_call: TRBJ2-5
cdr3_nt: TGTGCCAGCAGCAAGATATCGGAATACCAAGAGACCCAGTACTTC
cdr3_aa: CASSKISEYQETQYF